These 8 T cell receptor beta chains share one sample of origin, sequenced in a study of cytomegalovirus exposure and HLA in healthy donors (dated by TCRdb to 2016 to 2017). The library was obtained by the immunoSEQ multiplex PCR assay. For the multiplex PCR, a mixture combining 60 forward primers for TCR Vbeta segments and 13 reverse primers for TCR Jbeta segments was used. TCRdb took this table from immuneACCESS and kept in-frame rearrangements with V and J called. Such tables lack part of the clones; where checked against another copy, unresolved V genes explain under half of the gap, and the rest is unexplained. The sample records around 70,000 clones, approximately 72% of which are singletons. Over 7% of the sample is in the top ten clones. Sequencing was done on a sample of PBMCs. These receptors were collected from a woman between 40 and 55 years old in good health and CMV-seropositive.

Note on this clone: The junction shows a germline mismatch at one end, possibly a read error. The chain has TRBV7-9 and TRBJ2-1; 10 nucleotides align to TRBD1. This CDR3 is built from 19 residues. From germline, CDR1 is SEHNR and CDR2 FQNEAQ (reference sequence). The CDR3 sequence is CSSSLLNDRGQSTYNEQFF. In nucleotides, the CDR3 is TGTTCCAGCAGCTTATTGAATGACAGGGGGCAGAGTACCTACAATGAGCAGTTCTTC.

The chain is built from TRBV5-1 and TRBJ2-5, with D perhaps TRBD1 (6 bases). In germline, CDR1 is SGHRS, CDR2 YFSETQ. V lost 6 bases to trimming and J lost 0 bases, with 15 bases between them. The CDR3 spans 15 residues. The CDR3, as DNA: TGCGCCAGCACCCCCCTCGGGACAAACCAAGAGACCCAGTACTTC. This translates into CASTPLGTNQETQYF. The entire variable domain, with the rest obtained from reference TRBV5-1 and TRBJ2-5, is as follows: KAGVTQTPRYLIKTRGQQVTLSCSPISGHRSVSWYQQTPGQGLQFLFEYFSETQRNKGNFPGRFSGRQFSNSRSEMNVSTLELGDSALYLCASTPLGTNQETQYFGPGTRLLVL.

The chain has TRBV5-4 and TRBJ2-3; 12 bases agree with TRBD2. The trim removed 2 bases at V and 9 bases at J, leaving 13 bases unmatched. The CDR3 sequence is 17 residues long. Germline values: CDR1 SGHNT, CDR2 YYREEE (reference sequence). The CDR3 bases are TGTGCCAGCAGCTTTCTGTGGCTAGCGGGGGGGCAGGAAACGCAGTATTTT. This sequence encodes CASSFLWLAGGQETQYF. Full variable domain (missing parts from reference TRBV5-4 and TRBJ2-3): ETGVTQSPTHLIKTRGQQVTLRCSSQSGHNTVSWYQQALGQGPQFIFQYYREEENGRGNFPPRFSGLQFPNYSSELNVNALELDDSALYLCASSFLWLAGGQETQYFGPGTRLTVL.

The CDR3 region is CASSPGQGVSTDTQYF. The CDR3 nucleotides read TGTGCCAGTAGTCCCGGACAGGGGGTTAGCACAGATACGCAGTATTTT. The chain has TRBV19 and TRBJ2-3, with 10 bases that match TRBD1. CDR1 LNHDA and CDR2 SQIVND come from the germline V gene (reference sequence). This CDR3 has 16 residues. V shed 5 bases, J shed 0 bases, and the junction held 5 bases outside the gene matches.

The gene calls are TRBV5-1 and TRBJ1-2; the match to TRBD1 covers 11 bases. Germline CDR1 SGHRS, CDR2 YFSETQ. With V trimmed by 4 bases and J by 6 bases, 17 bases remained unmatched. The CDR3 runs to 18 residues. CDR3 sequence reads: CASSPRGQGVFMVDGYTF. The CDR3 DNA reads TGCGCCAGCAGCCCGAGGGGACAGGGGGTATTCATGGTTGATGGCTACACCTTC.

This chain joins TRBV5-4 and TRBJ1-4, with unresolved D. The CDR3 has 16 amino acids. Per the germline V gene, CDR1 is SGHNT and CDR2 is YYREEE (reference sequence). Deletions cut 0 bases from V and 5 bases from J, with 14 bases between. The CDR3, as DNA: TGTGCCAGCAGCTTGGCCTTGGTAAGCTCCAATGAAAAACTGTTTTTT. It encodes CASSLALVSSNEKLFF. Using reference TRBV5-4 and TRBJ1-4 for the parts outside the CDR3, the full variable domain is ETGVTQSPTHLIKTRGQQVTLRCSSQSGHNTVSWYQQALGQGPQFIFQYYREEENGRGNFPPRFSGLQFPNYSSELNVNALELDDSALYLCASSLALVSSNEKLFFGSGTQLSVL.

This clone was seen only a few times. Given a far larger clone just one base away, this is likely a sequencing read error. The chain carries TRBV4-1 and TRBJ1-3; D not resolved. CDR1 is MGHRA and CDR2 is YSYEKL in the germline V gene. The CDR3 has 19 residues. The CDR3, as DNA: TGCTCCAGCAGCCGATCGAATTTGTTCGCCGGGTTCGCTGGAAACACCATATATTTT. Its protein is CSSSRSNLFAGFAGNTIYF.

This clone was observed a single time. The V call is TRBV4-2, the J call TRBJ1-4, with D perhaps TRBD1 (5 bases). Trimming shortened V by 0 bases and J by 4 bases, and 9 bases separated the two germline ends. The length of the CDR3 is 15 residues. CDR1 and CDR2 from the germline V gene are LGHNA and YNFKEQ. For the CDR3, the DNA is TGTGCCAGCAGCCAAGACGCGCAGGGTAATGAAAAACTGTTTTTT. Amino acids: CASSQDAQGNEKLFF.